The 31 T cell receptor beta chains below all came from one sample that was sequenced in a study of blood T cell repertoires in COVID-19. Clones were read by immunoSEQ multiplex PCR, and TCRdb kept only the in-frame ones, dropping some. The sample records approximately 350,000 clones, around 88% being singletons. Material for sequencing was peripheral blood. The receptors were sampled from a man aged 25-40 years with active or convalescent COVID-19.

The chain uses TRBV9 and TRBJ2-3; a weak D match, TRBD2 (5 bases). This CDR3 is built from 16 residues. Germline V CDR1 and CDR2: SGDLS, YYNGEE. Trimming left V 0 bases short and J 2 bases short, with 13 bases between. The CDR3 region has the DNA TGTGCCAGCAGCGTAGGAGTCGGGGTAATCACAGATACGCAGTATTTT. Translation gives CASSVGVGVITDTQYF.

The chain joins TRBV4-1 to TRBJ1-2; no definite D call. Germline V gene sequence: CDR1 MGHRA, CDR2 YSYEKL. Deletions cut 6 bases from V and 5 bases from J, with 25 bases between. The CDR3 totals 17 residues. CDR3 DNA sequence: TGCGCCAGCAGTCCCGCTCTCGCCGAGAAAAGTCGGTATGGCTACACCTTC. It specifies CASSPALAEKSRYGYTF.

The rearrangement uses TRBV19 and TRBJ2-5, with 13 bases fitting TRBD2. The length of the CDR3 is 17 residues. The V gene's germline CDR1 is LNHDA and CDR2 SQIVND (reference sequence). J was trimmed by 6 bases and V by 5 bases; bases with no gene match: 12. The CDR3 reads CASSDRTSGRKGQTQYF. In DNA, the CDR3 is TGTGCCAGTAGTGATAGGACTAGCGGGAGAAAGGGACAGACCCAGTACTTC.

CDR3 protein: CASSQQDSSRTEAFF. For the CDR3, the DNA is TGCGCCAGCAGCCAACAGGACAGCTCGAGGACTGAAGCTTTCTTT. V usage is TRBV4-3 and J usage is TRBJ1-1; the D gene is possibly TRBD1 (6 bases). Germline-derived CDR1 and CDR2 are LGHNA and YSLEER. This CDR3 contains 15 residues. The ends were cut back, 2 bases at V and 5 bases at J, with 15 bases in the middle.

The chain employs TRBV4-3 and TRBJ2-7, with 8 bases fitting TRBD2. The CDR3 consists of 15 residues. Trimming at V came to 0 bases and at J to 4 bases, leaving 5 bases not matched to a gene. Germline V gene lookup returns CDR1 LGHNA and CDR2 YSLEER. In DNA, the CDR3 is TGCGCCAGCAGCCAAGAAGTAGCGGGATCATACGAGCAGTACTTC. It specifies CASSQEVAGSYEQYF.

The chain combines TRBV30 with TRBJ2-2; 9 bases line up with TRBD1. With 5 bases clipped from V and 1 base from J, the junction kept 2 bases outside the gene matches. From germline, CDR1 is GTSNPN and CDR2 SVGIG (reference sequence). This CDR3 region has 14 residues. CDR3 DNA: TGTGCCTGGGACAGGGGGATGAACACCGGGGAGCTGTTTTTT. It translates to CAWDRGMNTGELFF.

This clone was seen only a few times. The V and J genes are TRBV30 and TRBJ1-5; 7 positions agree with TRBD1. The CDR3 is 14 amino acids. Trimming cost V 0 bases and J 5 bases; bases outside gene matches: 4. Germline CDR1 reads GTSNPN; CDR2 reads SVGIG (reference sequence). The CDR3 DNA reads TGTGCCTGGAGTGTAAGGACAGGTTATCAGCCCCAGCATTTT. It specifies CAWSVRTGYQPQHF.

This chain joins TRBV4-3 and TRBJ2-7, with D maybe TRBD1 (5 bases). Germline CDR1 and CDR2: LGHNA and YSLEER. This CDR3 is built from 13 residues. Trimming stripped 1 base from V and 6 bases from J, with 10 bases between. The CDR3 reads CASSQGQYREQYF. CDR3 nucleotide sequence: TGCGCCAGCAGCCAAGGACAGTATCGCGAGCAGTACTTC.

This chain uses TRBV11-3 with TRBJ2-3, with D possibly TRBD1 on 7 matching bases. Germline V lookup: CDR1 SGHNT, CDR2 YENEEA. The CDR3 covers 16 residues. V was shortened by 1 base and J by 3 bases, with 14 bases between the two germline ends. The CDR3 DNA sequence: TGTGCCAGCAGCTTAGGAGTCAGGGGGGAGACAGATACGCAGTATTTT. This sequence encodes CASSLGVRGETDTQYF.

This chain connects TRBV5-1 to TRBJ2-3, with D possibly being TRBD2 (5 bases). Germline loops: CDR1 SGHRS, CDR2 YFSETQ. V was cut by 7 bases and J by 0 bases, with 12 bases left in between. This CDR3 is built from 14 residues. For the CDR3, the DNA is TGCGCCAGCCGAAAGGAGGTGAGCACAGATACGCAGTATTTT. Its translation is CASRKEVSTDTQYF.

The chain couples TRBV14 to TRBJ2-1; TRBD2 aligns across 9 bases. The V segment lost 1 base and the J segment 4 bases; nucleotides outside the gene matches: 2. The CDR3 runs to 15 residues. Looked up from germline, CDR1 is SGHDN and CDR2 is FVKESK. This CDR3 is CASSQVAGGYNEQFF. In DNA, the CDR3 is TGTGCCAGCAGCCAAGTTGCGGGGGGGTACAATGAGCAGTTCTTC.

V usage is TRBV6-6 and J usage is TRBJ1-2; D remains unclear. V lost 7 bases and J 2 bases, leaving 14 bases between the germline ends. The V gene's germline CDR1 is MNHNY and CDR2 SVGAGI (reference sequence). The CDR3 spans 14 residues. CDR3 nucleotides: TGTGCCAGCACCACTCGCCCCCTAAACTATGGCTACACCTTC. This sequence encodes CASTTRPLNYGYTF.

The chain employs TRBV25-1 and TRBJ2-5, with 7 nucleotides matching TRBD2. This CDR3 is 13 amino acids long. Germline-derived CDR1 and CDR2 are MGHDK and SYGVNS. V gave up 1 base and J gave up 5 bases; unmatched junction bases: 1. For the CDR3, the DNA is TGTGCCAGCAGTGAATGGGGAGGGGAGACCCAGTACTTC. Translating gives CASSEWGGETQYF.

There are a few counts of this clone. The chain carries TRBV3-1 (or the pseudogene TRBV3-2) and TRBJ1-4, with unresolved D. Per germline, CDR1 LGHDT and CDR2 YNNKEL (reference sequence). This CDR3 region has 12 residues. V was trimmed by 5 bases and J by 4 bases, leaving 5 bases between them. The CDR3 bases are TGTGCCAGCAGCGCCTATAATGAAAAACTGTTTTTT. The encoded protein is CASSAYNEKLFF.

The V gene is TRBV19, the J gene TRBJ1-2; tentatively, D is TRBD1 (5 bases). CDR3 size: 17 residues. Per germline, CDR1 LNHDA and CDR2 SQIVND (reference sequence). With 3 bases removed from V and 9 bases from J, the gap between germline ends came to 26 bases. The CDR3 is CASSMEGGGAIVGSYTF. The CDR3 DNA reads TGTGCCAGTAGTATGGAAGGTGGAGGGGCCATTGTAGGAAGCTACACCTTC.

This clone has only one observation. The J gene is TRBJ1-5, the V gene TRBV6-5; the match to TRBD1 covers 11 bases. Germline V CDR1 and CDR2: MNHEY, SVGAGI. CDR3 length equals 15 residues. Trimming at V came to 6 bases and at J to 6 bases, leaving 7 bases not matched to a gene. CDR3 residues: CASSRRTGGTQPQHF. The CDR3 DNA reads TGTGCCAGCAGCCGCCGGACAGGGGGCACTCAGCCCCAGCATTTT.

The gene calls are TRBV6-4 and TRBJ2-3, with D possibly being TRBD2 (5 bases). CDR1 and CDR2 from the germline V gene are MRHNA and SNTAGT. The ends were cut back, 6 bases at V and 2 bases at J, with 9 bases in the middle. The length of the CDR3 is 13 residues. CDR3 DNA: TGTGCCAGCAGGGAGGCTAACACAGATACGCAGTATTTT. Protein: CASREANTDTQYF.

The rearrangement joins TRBV9 to TRBJ1-1; D is uncertain. This CDR3 comprises 14 residues. Germline values: CDR1 SGDLS, CDR2 YYNGEE. Trimming removed 4 bases at V and 0 bases at J, with 10 bases between. The CDR3 DNA reads as TGTGCCAGCAGCCCCGGGAGGCTGAACACTGAAGCTTTCTTT. Its translation: CASSPGRLNTEAFF.

The rearrangement uses TRBV2 and TRBJ1-1; a possible D gene is TRBD1 (5 bases). Germline assignment: CDR1 SNHLY and CDR2 FYNNEI. Trimming removed 4 bases from V and 0 bases from J, with 24 bases in between. CDR3 length equals 19 residues. As DNA, the CDR3 is TGTGCCAGCAGTGGGCCATCCCCCGCAGGGAATCCCCTGAACACTGAAGCTTTCTTT. The encoded protein is CASSGPSPAGNPLNTEAFF.

V and J are TRBV30 and TRBJ2-5; D is unresolved. V was trimmed by 1 base and J by 1 base, leaving 10 bases between them. Germline V gene data show CDR1 as GTSNPN and CDR2 as SVGIG (reference sequence). The CDR3 length is 14 residues. CDR3 in amino acids: CAWSGVDVQETQYF. In DNA form, the CDR3 reads TGTGCCTGGAGTGGAGTTGATGTCCAAGAGACCCAGTACTTC. The full variable domain, completed using reference TRBV30 and TRBJ2-5, is SQTIHQWPATLVQPVGSPLSLECTVEGTSNPNLYWYRQAAGRGLQLLFYSVGIGQISSEVPQNLSASRPQDRQFILSSKKLLLSDSGFYLCAWSGVDVQETQYFGPGTRLLVL.

V and J are TRBV28 and TRBJ1-1; D gene unclear. Germline V CDR1 and CDR2: MDHEN, SYDVKM. There are 15 residues in the CDR3. V lost 1 base and J 0 bases, leaving 9 bases between the germline ends. In DNA form, the CDR3 reads TGTGCCAGCAGTTTATACCAGGAAGTGAACACTGAAGCTTTCTTT. Translation: CASSLYQEVNTEAFF. Combining the CDR3 with reference TRBV28 and TRBJ1-1 gives the whole variable domain DVKVTQSSRYLVKRTGEKVFLECVQDMDHENMFWYRQDPGLGLRLIYFSYDVKMKEKGDIPEGYSVSREKKERFSLILESASTNQTSMYLCASSLYQEVNTEAFFGQGTRLTVV.

This clone was recorded a few times. The chain couples TRBV6-5 to TRBJ1-2; 8 bases are shared with TRBD1. This CDR3 region has 14 residues. Germline CDR1 reads MNHEY; CDR2 reads SVGAGI. V lost 8 bases, J lost 7 bases, and 12 bases stayed unmatched. CDR3 protein: CASSGARGQVGYTF. CDR3 coding DNA: TGTGCCAGCTCCGGGGCCAGGGGGCAAGTTGGCTACACCTTC.

This clone was seen only a few times. The same CDR3 can be traced to other DNA sequences in this sample. The V gene is TRBV2, the J gene TRBJ2-7; possibly TRBD1 for D (6 bases). V lost 6 bases and J 2 bases, leaving 8 bases between the germline ends. This CDR3 is built from 12 residues. Germline V gives CDR1 SNHLY, CDR2 FYNNEI. The CDR3 nucleotides read TGTGCCAGCAGGGGGGCGGCCTACGAGCAGTACTTC. Protein sequence: CASRGAAYEQYF.

The chain employs TRBV19 and TRBJ2-1; no definite D call. V was cut by 6 bases and J by 4 bases, with 10 bases left in between. Germline V gene lookup returns CDR1 LNHDA and CDR2 SQIVND (reference sequence). The CDR3 loop spans 13 amino acids. The CDR3 here is CASSINSYNEQFF. As DNA, the CDR3 is TGTGCCAGTAGCATCAACAGTTACAATGAGCAGTTCTTC.

This chain connects TRBV2 to TRBJ2-2; tentatively, D is TRBD1 (6 bases). Germline CDR1 SNHLY, CDR2 FYNNEI. The germline V and J ends were trimmed by 7 bases and 5 bases, with 20 bases remaining between them. This CDR3 is built from 16 residues. CDR3 region: CASNRDKGTRTGELFF. For the CDR3, the DNA is TGTGCCAGCAACCGGGACAAGGGGACGAGGACCGGGGAGCTGTTTTTT.

The chain links TRBV5-6 to TRBJ2-2; the D gene is possibly TRBD2 (5 bases). In germline, CDR1 is SGHDT, CDR2 YYEEEE. With 4 bases removed from V and 3 bases from J, the gap between germline ends came to 13 bases. The CDR3 length is 15 residues. CDR3 nucleotide sequence: TGTGCCAGCAGCCAAGTGAGGGCTCACACCGGGGAGCTGTTTTTT. Amino acids: CASSQVRAHTGELFF. Full variable domain (missing parts from reference TRBV5-6 and TRBJ2-2): DAGVTQSPTHLIKTRGQQVTLRCSPKSGHDTVSWYQQALGQGPQFIFQYYEEEERQRGNFPDRFSGHQFPNYSSELNVNALLLGDSALYLCASSQVRAHTGELFFGEGSRLTVL.

This clone was detected once. This sequence joins TRBV3-1 (or the pseudogene TRBV3-2) and TRBJ2-1; D remains unclear. Deletions cut 3 bases from V and 5 bases from J, with 8 bases between. Germline values: CDR1 LGHDT, CDR2 YNNKEL (reference sequence). The CDR3 contains 13 residues. The CDR3 nucleotides are TGTGCCAGCAGCCAGCTAGTAAACAATGAGCAGTTCTTC. It translates to CASSQLVNNEQFF.

CDR3 region: CASSLGGQALDLYGYTF. CDR3 DNA sequence: TGTGCCAGTAGCCTTGGGGGACAGGCCCTTGACCTCTATGGCTACACCTTC. The chain carries TRBV19 and TRBJ1-2, with 8 bases that match TRBD1. The germline CDR1 and CDR2 sequences are LNHDA and SQIVND (reference sequence). The CDR3 consists of 17 residues. The ends lost 6 bases at V and 4 bases at J; junction bases unmatched: 16. Full variable domain (remainder filled in from reference TRBV19 and TRBJ1-2): DGGITQSPKYLFRKEGQNVTLSCEQNLNHDAMYWYRQDPGQGLRLIYYSQIVNDFQKGDIAEGYSVSREKKESFPLTVTSAQKNPTAFYLCASSLGGQALDLYGYTFGSGTRLTVV.

This clone has only one observation. The chain couples TRBV18 to TRBJ1-1; D might be TRBD1 (6 bases). V shed 3 bases and J shed 5 bases, with 16 bases lying between them. The CDR3 consists of 15 residues. The germline CDR1 and CDR2 sequences are KGHSH and LQKENI. CDR3 nucleotides: TGTGCCAGCTCACCCGTCGGGGGGGCTGGAACTGAAGCTTTCTTT. Translating gives CASSPVGGAGTEAFF.

For the CDR3, the DNA is TGTGCCAGCAGCCCACGGAATTCCGGGACACTTTATGGCTACACCTTC. Its protein product is CASSPRNSGTLYGYTF. This chain joins TRBV9 and TRBJ1-2; perhaps TRBD1 as D (6 bases). This CDR3 is built from 16 residues. CDR1 and CDR2 from the germline V gene are SGDLS and YYNGEE. V lost 4 bases, J lost 5 bases, and 21 bases lay in between.

This chain uses TRBV28 with TRBJ2-7; maybe TRBD2 (5 bases). Trimming left V 3 bases short and J 0 bases short, with 15 bases between. Germline values: CDR1 MDHEN, CDR2 SYDVKM. The CDR3 is 16 amino acids. The CDR3 coding sequence is TGTGCCAGCAGTTTCCGGTGGAGCGGAGGCTCCTACGAGCAGTACTTC. This sequence encodes CASSFRWSGGSYEQYF.